Listed below are T cell receptor beta chains from one sample, sequenced in a study of blood T cells in healthy people across ages. TCRdb reprocessed the 5' RACE reads with MiXCR, giving one entry per CDR3 protein. Of 1.4 million or so distinct CDR3 sequences in the sample, approximately 39% were seen once. What was sequenced was blood. All receptors come from a woman between 18 and 30 years old in good health. Each CDR3 is given with its conserved first and last residue. A clone size is listed for some rows: how often the clone was seen (once, few, many), or a class if it is expanded.

>11|TRBJ2-3|TRBV2|.
CASTAVNTQYF
>13|TRBJ2-3|TRBV7-9|few
CASRVGARDTQYF
>15|TRBJ2-7|TRBV6-2/TRBV6-3|.
CASSSRGTGYYEQYF
>15|TRBJ2-1|TRBV20-1|few
CSALTSGTSYNEQFF
>15|TRBJ2-7|TRBV29-1|.
CSVDWPGQGYYEQYF
>14|TRBJ2-1|TRBV10-3|.
CAISEVAGGNEQFF
>15|TRBJ2-3|TRBV29-1|.
CSVGERGRSTDTQYF
>13|TRBJ2-3|TRBV29-1|.
CSVEVPGPNTQYF
>13|TRBJ2-1|TRBV29-1|.
CSVSWTSGNEQFF
>15|TRBJ2-7|TRBV6-5|.
CASSYFTRSSYEQYF
>14|TRBJ2-7|TRBV6-5|few
CASSHWTVEEEQYF
>14|TRBJ1-1|TRBV27|few
CASRGWGGNTEAFF
>9|TRBJ1-2|TRBV20-1|.
CSAGPGYTF
>19|TRBJ2-7|TRBV4-3|.
CASSTRSLGGEGGGDEQYF
>13|TRBJ2-7|TRBV20-1|.
CSAIRDMAYEQYF
>14|TRBJ2-1|TRBV6-5|few
CASRDPGLANEQFF
>12|TRBJ1-1|TRBV20-1|.
CSALGAGTEAFF